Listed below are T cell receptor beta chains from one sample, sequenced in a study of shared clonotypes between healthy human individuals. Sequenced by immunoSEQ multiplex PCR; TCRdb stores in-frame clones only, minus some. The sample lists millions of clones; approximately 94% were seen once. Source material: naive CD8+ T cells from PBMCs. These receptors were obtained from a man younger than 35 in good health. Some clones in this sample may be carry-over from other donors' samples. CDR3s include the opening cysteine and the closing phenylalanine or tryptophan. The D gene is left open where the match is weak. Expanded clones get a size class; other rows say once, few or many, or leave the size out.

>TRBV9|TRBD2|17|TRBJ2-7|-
CASSGGLAGAWAGEQYF
TGTGCCAGCAGCGGCGGACTAGCGGGAGCCTGGGCGGGGGAGCAGTACTTC
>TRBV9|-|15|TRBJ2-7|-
CASSVAWGADYEQYF
TGTGCCAGCAGCGTAGCTTGGGGGGCGGATTACGAGCAGTACTTC
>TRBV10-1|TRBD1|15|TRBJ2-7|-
CASSGAGTGTYEQYF
TGCGCCAGCAGTGGAGCCGGGACAGGTACCTACGAGCAGTACTTC
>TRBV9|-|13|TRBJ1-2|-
CASRAGTAYGYTF
TGTGCCAGCAGGGCCGGGACGGCCTATGGCTACACCTTC
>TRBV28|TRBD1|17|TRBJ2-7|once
CASSPPRDRARGDEQYF
TGTGCCAGCAGTCCCCCTCGGGACAGGGCGCGAGGGGACGAGCAGTACTTC
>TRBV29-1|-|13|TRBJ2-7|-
CSVLTDQAYEQYF
TGCAGCGTTCTGACAGACCAAGCCTACGAGCAGTACTTC
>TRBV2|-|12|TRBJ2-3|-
CASREAPDTQYF
TGTGCCAGCAGGGAGGCTCCGGATACGCAGTATTTT
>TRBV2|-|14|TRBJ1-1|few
CASSSGTENTEAFF
TGTGCCAGCAGTTCCGGGACGGAGAACACTGAAGCTTTCTTT
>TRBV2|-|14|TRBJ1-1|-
CASAGHLMNTEAFF
TGTGCCAGTGCAGGGCACCTCATGAACACTGAAGCTTTCTTT
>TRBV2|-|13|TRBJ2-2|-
CASSGQVTGELFF
TGTGCCAGCAGTGGTCAGGTAACCGGGGAGCTGTTTTTT
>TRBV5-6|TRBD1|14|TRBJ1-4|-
CASSLMTGAEKLFF
TGTGCCAGCAGCTTGATGACAGGGGCCGAAAAACTGTTTTTT
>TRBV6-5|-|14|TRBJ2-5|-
CASSSLELKETQYF
TGTGCCAGCAGTTCCCTAGAGCTAAAAGAGACCCAGTACTTC
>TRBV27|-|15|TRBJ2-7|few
CASSLSRTPVYEQYF
TGTGCCAGCAGTTTATCGAGGACACCAGTTTACGAGCAGTACTTC
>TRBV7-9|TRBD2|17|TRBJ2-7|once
CASNGNSGSFISHEQYF
TGTGCCAGCAACGGTAATAGCGGGAGTTTTATCTCCCACGAGCAGTACTTC
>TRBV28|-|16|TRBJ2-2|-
CASSPTGPTNTGELFF
TGTGCCAGCAGTCCGACGGGTCCCACGAACACCGGGGAGCTGTTTTTT
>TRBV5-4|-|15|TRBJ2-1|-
CASSLGPTPGNEQFF
TGTGCCAGCAGCTTGGGGCCCACCCCCGGCAATGAGCAGTTCTTC
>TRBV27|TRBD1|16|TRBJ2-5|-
CASSYITDRGQETQYF
TGTGCCAGCAGTTACATTACGGACAGGGGGCAGGAGACCCAGTACTTC
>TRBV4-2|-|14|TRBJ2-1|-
CASSPLEGSNEQFF
TGTGCCAGCAGCCCGTTGGAGGGAAGCAATGAGCAGTTCTTC
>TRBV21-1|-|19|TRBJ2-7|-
CASSKGGVAGEPPSYEQYF
TGTGCCAGCAGCAAAGGAGGAGTGGCGGGAGAACCGCCATCCTACGAGCAGTACTTC
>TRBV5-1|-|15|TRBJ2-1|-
CASSFTGNSYNEQFF
TGCGCCAGCAGCTTCACGGGAAACTCCTACAATGAGCAGTTCTTC
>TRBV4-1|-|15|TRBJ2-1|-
CASSQDDAGFNEQFF
TGCGCCAGCAGCCAAGATGACGCGGGATTCAATGAGCAGTTCTTC
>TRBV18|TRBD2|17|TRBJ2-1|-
CASSPPRLAGMEHEQFF
TGTGCCAGCTCACCCCCCCGACTAGCGGGCATGGAACATGAGCAGTTCTTC
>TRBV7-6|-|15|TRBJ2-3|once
CASSPLGGRTDTQYF
TGTGCCAGCAGCCCCTTGGGAGGCCGGACAGATACGCAGTATTTT
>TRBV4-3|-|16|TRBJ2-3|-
CASSQDWGTSTDTQYF
TGCGCCAGCAGCCAAGATTGGGGGACTAGCACAGATACGCAGTATTTT
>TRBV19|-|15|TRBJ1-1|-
CASSIAAGAYTEAFF
TGTGCCAGTAGTATAGCGGCGGGAGCGTACACTGAAGCTTTCTTT
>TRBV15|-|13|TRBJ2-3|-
CATSRPGEDTQYF
TGTGCCACCAGCAGACCAGGGGAAGATACGCAGTATTTT
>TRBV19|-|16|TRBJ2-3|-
CASSISRGRASDTQYF
TGTGCCAGTAGTATTTCTAGGGGGAGGGCCTCGGATACGCAGTATTTT
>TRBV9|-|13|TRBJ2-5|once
CASSVGRRETQYF
TGTGCCAGCAGCGTAGGACGTCGAGAGACCCAGTACTTC
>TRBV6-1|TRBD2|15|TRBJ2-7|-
CASSLPGLAVYEQYF
TGTGCCAGCAGCTTACCGGGACTAGCCGTCTACGAGCAGTACTTC
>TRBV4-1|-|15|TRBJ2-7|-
CASSPDYISSYEQYF
TGCGCCAGCAGCCCTGACTATATTAGCTCCTACGAGCAGTACTTC
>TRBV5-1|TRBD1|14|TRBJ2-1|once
CATWGDRERGEQFF
TGCGCCACCTGGGGGGACAGGGAAAGGGGTGAGCAGTTCTTC
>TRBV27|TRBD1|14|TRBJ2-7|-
CASSKRQGSYEQYF
TGTGCCAGCAGTAAGAGACAGGGCTCCTACGAGCAGTACTTC
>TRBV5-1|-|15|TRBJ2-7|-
CASSSWSGRTYEQYF
TGCGCCAGCAGCTCTTGGTCGGGCCGGACCTACGAGCAGTACTTC
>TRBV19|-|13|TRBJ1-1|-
CASSMGMNTEAFF
TGTGCCAGTAGTATGGGAATGAACACTGAAGCTTTCTTT
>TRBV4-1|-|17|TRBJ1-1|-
CASSPSNREPMNTEAFF
TGCGCCAGCAGCCCTAGTAACAGGGAGCCGATGAACACTGAAGCTTTCTTT
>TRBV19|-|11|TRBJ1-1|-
CASMGGREAFF
TGTGCCAGTATGGGGGGGAGAGAAGCTTTCTTT
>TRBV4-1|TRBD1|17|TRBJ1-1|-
CASSQVRQQGVNTEAFF
TGCGCCAGCAGCCAAGTTCGACAACAGGGGGTTAACACTGAAGCTTTCTTT
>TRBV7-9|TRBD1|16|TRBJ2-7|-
CASSLGRDRASYEQYF
TGTGCCAGCAGCTTAGGTCGGGACAGGGCCTCCTACGAGCAGTACTTC
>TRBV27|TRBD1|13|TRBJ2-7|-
CASSPRQGYEQYF
TGTGCCAGCAGTCCGCGACAGGGGTACGAGCAGTACTTC
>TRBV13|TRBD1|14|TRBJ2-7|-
CASTRDSDPYEQYF
TGTGCCAGCACCAGGGACAGCGATCCCTACGAGCAGTACTTC
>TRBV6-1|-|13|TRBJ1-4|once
CASTRAGDEKLFF
TGTGCCAGCACCAGAGCCGGGGATGAAAAACTGTTTTTT
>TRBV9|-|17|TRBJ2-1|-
CASSVEHWGAGDNEQFF
TGTGCCAGCAGCGTAGAACACTGGGGGGCGGGAGACAATGAGCAGTTCTTC
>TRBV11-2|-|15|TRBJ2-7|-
CASSQSPGAVYEQYF
TGTGCCAGCAGCCAATCCCCGGGAGCCGTCTACGAGCAGTACTTC
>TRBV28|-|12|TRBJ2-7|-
CASSPPRYEQYF
TGTGCCAGCAGCCCCCCTCGGTACGAGCAGTACTTC
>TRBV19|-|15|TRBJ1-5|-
CASRNFEEGNQPQHF
TGTGCCAGTAGAAATTTTGAAGAGGGCAATCAGCCCCAGCATTTT
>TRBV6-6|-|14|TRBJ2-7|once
CASSYEGTLYEQYF
TGTGCCAGCAGTTACGAGGGGACCCTCTACGAGCAGTACTTC
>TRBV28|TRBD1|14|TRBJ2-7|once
CASSPTGQGYEQYF
TGTGCCAGCAGTCCTACGGGACAGGGCTACGAGCAGTACTTC
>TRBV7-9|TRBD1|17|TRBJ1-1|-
CASSHTTVLDRDFEAFF
TGTGCCAGCAGCCACACAACAGTCCTAGACAGGGATTTTGAAGCTTTCTTT
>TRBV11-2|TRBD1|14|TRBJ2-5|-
CASRPTGGGETQYF
TGTGCCAGCAGGCCAACAGGGGGTGGAGAGACCCAGTACTTC
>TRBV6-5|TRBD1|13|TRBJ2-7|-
CASSYRQGYEQYF
TGTGCCAGCAGTTATCGACAGGGTTACGAGCAGTACTTC